The subject of this entry is one T cell receptor beta chain. Its antigen is not identified. Assay: immunoSEQ multiplex PCR; the TCRdb copy retains only in-frame clones and omits some. This table holds 95,000 to 150,000 clones, around 92% found once. The CDR3 runs to 13 residues. V was trimmed by 3 bases and J by 10 bases, leaving 10 bases between them. In germline, CDR1 is SGHAT, CDR2 FQNNGV. This specimen belongs to a study of T cell responses to AZD1222 COVID-19 vaccine. General study findings and limits: Samples come after the peak T cell response, not at day 14. At study baseline, merely six AZD1222 recipients were seropositive. The span of vaccine-associated CD4 TCRs extended across spike, with dominance at 160-218 and 743-854. With two AZD1222 doses given, Spike-specific TCR breadth and depth both rose.

The receptor was derived from an adult in good health. The input for sequencing was peripheral blood, taken on day 0 of AZD1222 vaccination. The chain is built from TRBV11-2 and TRBJ1-6; D may be TRBD1 (5 bases). The CDR3: CASSLGVWSPLHF. DNA for the CDR3: TGTGCCAGCAGCTTGGGGGTTTGGTCACCCCTCCACTTT.